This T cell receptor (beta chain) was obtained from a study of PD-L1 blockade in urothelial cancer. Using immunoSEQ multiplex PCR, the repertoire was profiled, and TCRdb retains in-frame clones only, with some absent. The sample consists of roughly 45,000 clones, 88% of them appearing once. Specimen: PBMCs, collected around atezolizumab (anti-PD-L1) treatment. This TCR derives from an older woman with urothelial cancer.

This CDR3 is CAISDLTRGGKLFF. The DNA of the CDR3 is TGTGCCATCAGTGACCTCACGCGAGGGGGCAAACTGTTTTTT. The V gene is TRBV10-3, the J gene TRBJ1-4, with 7 bases matching TRBD1. CDR3 size: 14 residues. CDR1 and CDR2 (germline): ENHRY, SYGVKD. V lost 3 bases to trimming and J lost 11 bases; unmatched junction nucleotides: 9.